The next 18 T cell receptor beta chains were all read from a single sample in a study of lymphopenia after photon versus proton radiotherapy. TCRdb's copy holds only in-frame clones and misses some; the assay was immunoSEQ multiplex PCR. Here the sample spans 150,000 or so clones, 70% to 90% being singletons. The sample here was peripheral blood, taken from a patient treated with photon-based radiotherapy. Receptors were obtained from a man aged 45-60 years with gastric cancer.

There are a few counts of this clone. V and J are TRBV4-1 and TRBJ1-1, with D tentatively TRBD1 (5 bases). The CDR3 is made up of 12 amino acids. Looked up from germline, CDR1 is MGHRA and CDR2 is YSYEKL. Trimming took off 1 base at V and 9 bases at J, with 9 bases between the two ends. The CDR3 region has the DNA TGCGCCAGCAGCCAAGGGGGGACTCAAGCTTTCTTT. Translating gives CASSQGGTQAFF.

The chain has TRBV19 and TRBJ2-1; D ambiguous. Germline values: CDR1 LNHDA, CDR2 SQIVND (reference sequence). V lost 4 bases and J lost 7, with 8 bases in between. The CDR3 length is 12 residues. The CDR3 bases are TGTGCCAGTAGTAAACTAAGTAATGAGCAGTTCTTC. Its translation is CASSKLSNEQFF.

This clone came up a few times. The V call is TRBV6-4, the J call TRBJ2-1; 10 bases map to TRBD2. V lost 0 bases, J lost 5 bases, and 1 base stayed unmatched. Germline values: CDR1 MRHNA, CDR2 SNTAGT. CDR3 size: 15 residues. DNA for the CDR3: TGTGCCAGCAGTGACTCTACTAGCGGGAACAATGAGCAGTTCTTC. Encoded protein: CASSDSTSGNNEQFF.

This sequence joins TRBV7-2 and TRBJ1-1; D is perhaps TRBD1 (5 bases). The CDR3 totals 16 residues. Germline CDR1 SGHTA, CDR2 FQGNSA. V lost 4 bases to trimming and J lost 0 bases, with 15 bases between them. DNA for the CDR3: TGTGCCAGCAGCTCCGCTTGGGGCAGGCTGAACACTGAAGCTTTCTTT. Its protein product is CASSSAWGRLNTEAFF.

This clone was detected only a few times. The J gene is TRBJ1-5, the V gene TRBV19; 7 bases map to TRBD1. The V segment lost 1 base and the J segment 2 bases; nucleotides outside the gene matches: 11. The CDR3 spans 18 residues. CDR1 and CDR2 from the germline V gene are LNHDA and SQIVND (reference sequence). CDR3 sequence (DNA): TGTGCCAGTAGTATAGGCCCTAACCGACAGGGAGGCAATCAGCCCCAGCATTTT. Translated: CASSIGPNRQGGNQPQHF.

This chain links TRBV27 with TRBJ1-5; the D is unclear. The CDR3 consists of 15 residues. Trimming shortened V by 5 bases and J by 5 bases, and 16 bases separated the two germline ends. Per germline, CDR1 MNHEY and CDR2 SMNVEV (reference sequence). This CDR3 reads CASSPLSVHHQPQHF. DNA of the CDR3: TGTGCCAGCAGTCCCCTCTCCGTACACCATCAGCCCCAGCATTTT.

This chain joins TRBV18 and TRBJ1-4; D gene unclear. The germline V gene encodes CDR1 KGHSH and CDR2 LQKENI. The CDR3 is made up of 17 amino acids. The V end lost 3 bases, the J end lost 8 bases, and 22 bases lay between the germline ends. The CDR3 DNA reads TGTGCCAGCTCACCTGCAAAGTCGATTGGGCTTAGCGAAAAACTGTTTTTT. Its translation: CASSPAKSIGLSEKLFF.

The chain recombines TRBV28 with TRBJ2-7; D remains ambiguous. V lost 8 bases to trimming and J lost 3 bases, with 11 bases between them. CDR3 length: 12 amino acids. The germline CDR1 and CDR2 sequences are MDHEN and SYDVKM. The CDR3 coding sequence is TGTGCCAGCGGAAAGGTTGGCTACGAGCAGTACTTC. Translating gives CASGKVGYEQYF.

Comment on this clone: Other DNA sequences of this sample code for an identical CDR3. The J gene is TRBJ2-1, the V gene TRBV18, with D perhaps TRBD1 or TRBD2 (5 bases each). This CDR3 has 16 residues. V lost 0 bases and J 0 bases, leaving 9 bases between the germline ends. Germline assignment: CDR1 KGHSH and CDR2 LQKENI. CDR3 nucleotide sequence: TGTGCCAGCTCACCACCGGGACCAAGCTCCTACAATGAGCAGTTCTTC. It specifies CASSPPGPSSYNEQFF.

The chain carries TRBV30 and TRBJ2-2; no clear D. This CDR3 contains 13 residues. The V and J ends lost 1 base and 6 bases respectively, with 9 bases between them. Germline loops: CDR1 GTSNPN, CDR2 SVGIG (reference sequence). The CDR3 DNA sequence: TGTGCCTGGAGTGACCAGGCCCCCGGGGAGCTGTTTTTT. It codes for CAWSDQAPGELFF.

The V call is TRBV7-2, the J call TRBJ2-2; D uncertain. Germline CDR1 and CDR2: SGHTA and FQGNSA. The CDR3 totals 15 residues. Trimming pared 2 bases from V and 0 bases from J, leaving 7 bases between. The CDR3 coding sequence is TGTGCCAGCAGCTTAAGGCGGACGAACACCGGGGAGCTGTTTTTT. Its protein product is CASSLRRTNTGELFF.

The chain recombines TRBV5-4 with TRBJ2-5; D gene uncertain. CDR1 SGHNT and CDR2 YYREEE come from the germline V gene (reference sequence). This CDR3 is built from 15 residues. The V end lost 3 bases, the J end lost 1 base, and 13 bases lay between the germline ends. DNA for the CDR3: TGTGCCAGCAGCTCCTTTGGGCAGACCCAAGAGACCCAGTACTTC. Protein sequence: CASSSFGQTQETQYF.

The gene calls are TRBV5-1 and TRBJ2-2; D is ambiguous. The CDR3 runs to 13 residues. Germline V gene sequence: CDR1 SGHRS, CDR2 YFSETQ. V dropped 0 bases and J dropped 8 bases, with 8 bases sitting between them. CDR3 nucleotide sequence: TGCGCCAGCAGCTTGGAGCAGTCAGGGGAGCTGTTTTTT. This translates into CASSLEQSGELFF.

The chain employs TRBV5-5 and TRBJ1-1; D call uncertain. This CDR3 spans 14 amino acids. Germline CDR1 SGHKS, CDR2 YYEKEE (reference sequence). V shed 4 bases and J shed 6 bases, with 16 bases lying between them. DNA of the CDR3: TGTGCCAGCAGCACCATCGACACGGCCCCTGAAGCTTTCTTT. Its translation is CASSTIDTAPEAFF.

The chain couples TRBV5-6 to TRBJ2-3; 8 positions match TRBD1. The germline CDR1 and CDR2 sequences are SGHDT and YYEEEE. J lost 3 bases, V lost 4 bases, and 7 bases had no gene match. The CDR3 consists of 15 residues. The CDR3 region is CASSHGQGRTDTQYF. CDR3 bases: TGTGCCAGCAGCCACGGACAGGGAAGAACAGATACGCAGTATTTT.

This clone was counted once. In the same sample, other DNA sequences code for this CDR3. V is TRBV9 and J is TRBJ1-2, with D possibly TRBD1 on 5 matching bases. V gave up 5 bases and J gave up 5 bases, with 10 bases separating them. Germline CDR1 and CDR2: SGDLS and YYNGEE. CDR3 length equals 12 residues. DNA of the CDR3: TGTGCCAGCAGTCCGGGGGGATATGGCTACACCTTC. This translates into CASSPGGYGYTF.

The V gene is TRBV6-5, the J gene TRBJ1-2, with D possibly TRBD1 on 6 matching bases. CDR1 and CDR2 from the germline V gene are MNHEY and SVGAGI. Trimming took 3 bases from V and 4 from J, leaving 9 bases between them. This CDR3 is 13 amino acids long. The DNA of the CDR3 is TGTGCCAGCAGTTATGTACAGGGCTATGGCTACACCTTC. Translated, it gives CASSYVQGYGYTF.

CDR3 residues: CASTEGGPYNEQFF. CDR3 nucleotides: TGTGCCAGCACCGAAGGCGGTCCCTACAATGAGCAGTTCTTC. This chain uses TRBV27 with TRBJ2-1; the D is unclear. V lost 7 bases and J 2 bases, leaving 12 bases between the germline ends. The CDR3 has 14 amino acids. Germline-derived CDR1 and CDR2 are MNHEY and SMNVEV (reference sequence).